Reported below is one TCR beta chain. Its specificity is not known. The PCR contained 60 Vbeta and 13 Jbeta primers. Profiling relied on immunoSEQ multiplex PCR, and the TCRdb table lists in-frame clones only, not all of them. The sample data list about 200,000 clones. The sample is drawn from a study of cytomegalovirus exposure and HLA in healthy donors. Study context: There were approximately 400 genotyped donors. Of these, 81% fell in the genetic ancestry cluster associated with self-reported Caucasian donors.

The V end was cut by 6 bases, the J end by 4 bases, with 12 bases between. Germline-derived CDR1 and CDR2 are MNHEY and SVGAGI. CDR3 size: 13 residues. Findings and limits, study-wide: Later, an analysis found that common viral pathogens appeared to be linked with several of the most significant clusters. For most TCR beta V segments, an earlier analysis put the productive rate at about 87% or about 30% of the time.

The sequenced sample consisted of PBMCs. This receptor was obtained from a man in his thirties or forties in good health and CMV-seronegative. This rearrangement joins TRBV6-5 to TRBJ1-2; a weak D match, TRBD1 (6 bases). In nucleotides, the CDR3 is TGTGCCAGCAGACCCACGACAGGCTATGGCTACACCTTC. Encoded protein: CASRPTTGYGYTF.